This T cell receptor beta chain was recorded in a study of blood T cell repertoires in COVID-19. Overall study context: T cells, B-cell-depleted T cells, or PBMCs provided the cDNA or gDNA that served as material.

The CDR3 extends over 15 amino acids. V shed 6 bases and J shed 3 bases, with 15 bases lying between them. Germline CDR1 MDHEN, CDR2 SYDVKM. Per the study methods: Amplified reference gene primers provided the basis for estimating nucleated cell counts. Clones were read by immunoSEQ multiplex PCR, and TCRdb kept only the in-frame ones, dropping some. D and trimming were read from the DNA, whereas the V and J calls and clone size are those reported in that table. The repertoire has fewer than 90,000 clones, 85% to 90% of them found once; the top ten carry less than 4%. What was sequenced was peripheral blood. The rearrangement uses TRBV28 and TRBJ2-1, with a tentative D call TRBD2 (6 bases). The receptor was derived from a man between 65 and 85 years old with active COVID-19. The DNA for the CDR3 is TGTGCCAGCAGCCCCCGGGTAGCGGTCTACAATGAGCAGTTCTTC. It codes for CASSPRVAVYNEQFF. The entire variable domain, with the rest obtained from reference TRBV28 and TRBJ2-1, is as follows: DVKVTQSSRYLVKRTGEKVFLECVQDMDHENMFWYRQDPGLGLRLIYFSYDVKMKEKGDIPEGYSVSREKKERFSLILESASTNQTSMYLCASSPRVAVYNEQFFGPGTRLTVL.